A single TCR beta chain is shown here with its context. What it binds is not known. The CDR3 has 16 residues. Germline V gene sequence: CDR1 SEHNR, CDR2 FQNEAQ (reference sequence). After removal of 3 bases from V and 8 bases from J, the junction contained 11 bases not matched to a gene. Time point described: peripheral blood 6 weeks after treatment start. Patients' urothelial carcinoma was locally advanced or metastatic. Synthetic TCR analog templates were spiked into all PCRs individually. Method: immunoSEQ multiplex PCR; TCRdb's copy keeps in-frame clones and lacks some. The data show some 120,000 clones, 75% to 90% seen once. This record comes from a study of PD-L1 blockade in urothelial cancer. Across the study: Samples came from 3 weeks, at the second dose, and 6 weeks into treatment.

Study observations and caveats: The study found that durable-benefit patients expanded tumor-associated blood clones more at 3 weeks.

The source was PBMCs, collected around atezolizumab (anti-PD-L1) treatment. This TCR was recovered from a man between 60 and 75 years old with urothelial cancer. V usage is TRBV7-9 and J usage is TRBJ2-1, with TRBD1 matching 9 bases. CDR3 sequence reads: CASSFVGGTGRDEQFF. The DNA for the CDR3 is TGTGCCAGCAGCTTCGTAGGTGGGACAGGGAGAGATGAGCAGTTCTTC.